This note documents a single T cell receptor beta chain sequence. These data are taken from a study of blood T cell repertoires in COVID-19. Across the whole study: The United States, Italy and Spain were the sources of the acute and convalescent COVID-19 samples. PBMCs, B-cell-depleted T cells, or T cells were the source of the cDNA or gDNA that made up the material.

Original handling: By means of reference gene primer amplification, nucleated cell counts were estimated. The protocol was immunoSEQ multiplex PCR, while the TCRdb copy is restricted to in-frame clones and leaves out a portion. The DNA was the basis for D and trimming; V, J and clone size are from that table. The data contain some 150,000 clones, roughly 86% of them singletons. Trimming removed 8 bases from V and 0 bases from J; junction bases left unmatched: 20. The germline V gene encodes CDR1 LNHDA and CDR2 SQIVND (reference sequence). The CDR3 length is 21 residues. The rearrangement joins TRBV19 to TRBJ1-5, with TRBD1 matching 12 bases. The source is an older woman who had recovered from COVID-19. What was sequenced was peripheral blood. The DNA for the CDR3 is TGTGCCAGTCTAAGTAGTTCCGGGACAGGGGGCGGGGGAACTAGCAATCAGCCCCAGCATTTT. This codes for CASLSSSGTGGGGTSNQPQHF.